This passage covers 6 T cell receptor beta chains from one sample sequenced in a study of T cells in Graves' hyperthyroidism and ophthalmopathy. RNA transcripts were the template for amplifying TCR beta CDR3 regions. With the HTBI primer set, the TCR CDR3 went through a first round of RT-PCR. From the multiplex PCR reads, TCRdb called clonotypes with MiXCR, one entry per CDR3 protein. Here the sample spans hundreds of thousands of distinct CDR3 sequences, 20% to 25% being singletons. The sequencing input was blood. The receptors originated from a man younger than 45 with Graves' ophthalmopathy.

V usage is TRBV5-1 and J usage is TRBJ2-3; 8 bases fit TRBD2. This CDR3 spans 15 amino acids. Trimming removed 2 bases from V and 0 bases from J; junction bases left unmatched: 2. CDR1 is SGHRS, CDR2 YFSETQ, per germline. The CDR3 DNA follows: TGCGCCAGCAGCTTTTCTAGCGGGAGCACAGATACGCAGTATTTT. This gives the protein CASSFSSGSTDTQYF.

J is TRBJ2-1 and V is TRBV7-3; the match to TRBD2 covers 12 bases. V dropped 4 bases and J dropped 10; count of bases not matched to a gene: 5. The CDR3 has 14 amino acids. CDR1 SGHTA and CDR2 FQGTGA come from the germline V gene. This chain's CDR3 is CASSSPGLAGEQFF. CDR3 DNA: TGTGCCAGCAGCTCCCCGGGACTAGCGGGCGAGCAGTTCTTC.

This chain joins TRBV9 and TRBJ2-3; D is ambiguous. Germline values: CDR1 SGDLS, CDR2 YYNGEE. There are 12 residues in the CDR3. The ends were cut back, 4 bases at V and 0 bases at J, with 3 bases in the middle. CDR3 region: CASSKSTDTQYF. The CDR3 coding sequence is TGTGCCAGCAGCAAAAGCACAGATACGCAGTATTTT.

This clonotype occurred a few times. This chain links TRBV24-1 with TRBJ2-5, with D possibly TRBD1 on 7 matching bases. Trimming took 5 bases from V and 6 from J, leaving 12 bases between them. Germline V gene sequence: CDR1 KGHDR, CDR2 SFDVKD. The CDR3 has 13 amino acids. The CDR3 nucleotides read TGTGCCACCAGTGTGGAGGGGGCAAAGACCCAGTACTTC. This codes for CATSVEGAKTQYF.

The chain uses TRBV7-9 and TRBJ2-3, with D tentatively TRBD2 (6 bases). V was trimmed by 5 bases and J by 3 bases, leaving 12 bases between them. Germline V gene sequence: CDR1 SEHNR, CDR2 FQNEAQ (reference sequence). This CDR3 contains 14 residues. The CDR3 DNA reads TGTGCCAGCAGCCCACCCGGGAGAACAGATACGCAGTATTTT. It is translated as CASSPPGRTDTQYF.

At least ten counts were recorded for this clonotype. This chain connects TRBV7-2 to TRBJ2-7; D is possibly TRBD2 (6 bases). V dropped 5 bases and J dropped 0 bases, with 14 bases sitting between them. The CDR3 is 15 amino acids. Germline CDR1 reads SGHTA; CDR2 reads FQGNSA. CDR3 in amino acids: CASSVSGTPSYEQYF. For the CDR3, the DNA is TGTGCCAGCAGCGTCTCCGGGACTCCCTCCTACGAGCAGTACTTC.